A single sample is the source of the 26 T cell receptor beta chains below, sequenced in a study of T cell repertoires in cytomegalovirus infection. TCRdb independently ran MiXCR on the reads; one entry per CDR3 protein. The sample holds around 740,000 distinct CDR3 sequences, approximately 34% seen once. The material sequenced was PBMCs. These receptors came from a human donor in good health (CMV status not recorded). Some clones in this sample may be carry-over from other donors' samples.

Only a few counts were recorded for this clonotype. V usage is TRBV7-2 and J usage is TRBJ2-2, with 12 positions matching TRBD2. Unmatched junction bases numbered 17, after V lost 5 bases and J lost 1 base. Germline assignment: CDR1 SGHTA and CDR2 FQGNSA. The CDR3 covers 21 residues. CDR3 sequence reads: CASSHQGWLAGGRKNTGELFF. CDR3 DNA sequence: TGTGCCAGCAGCCACCAAGGGTGGCTAGCGGGAGGGAGAAAGAACACCGGGGAGCTGTTTTTT. Full variable domain (rest looked up from reference TRBV7-2 and TRBJ2-2): GAGVSQSPSNKVTEKGKDVELRCDPISGHTALYWYRQSLGQGLEFLIYFQGNSAPDKSGLPSDRFSAERTGGSVSTLTIQRTQQEDSAVYLCASSHQGWLAGGRKNTGELFFGEGSRLTVL.

V and J are TRBV27 and TRBJ2-7; 10 positions match TRBD1. Germline loops: CDR1 MNHEY, CDR2 SMNVEV (reference sequence). Trimming removed 6 bases from V and 0 bases from J; junction bases left unmatched: 8. The CDR3 totals 16 residues. CDR3: CASRRTGGTSSYEQYF. The CDR3 bases are TGTGCCAGCAGGCGGACAGGGGGTACCAGCTCCTACGAGCAGTACTTC.

The sample holds a few counts of this clonotype. The genes are TRBV7-9 and TRBJ2-3; 15 nucleotides align to TRBD2. The V and J ends lost 5 bases and 6 bases, in that order; junction bases with no gene match: 9. Germline CDR1 is SEHNR and CDR2 is FQNEAQ (reference sequence). This CDR3 is 17 amino acids long. CDR3 region: CASSPGLAGGVIDTQYF. The CDR3 bases are TGTGCCAGCAGCCCAGGACTAGCGGGAGGGGTTATTGATACGCAGTATTTT.

V is TRBV19 and J is TRBJ1-5; TRBD1 agrees at 7 bases. Trimming removed 8 bases from V and 4 bases from J; junction bases left unmatched: 14. The CDR3 extends over 16 amino acids. CDR1 and CDR2 from the germline V gene are LNHDA and SQIVND (reference sequence). In DNA, the CDR3 is TGTGCCAGTTTAGGCGGGCATTTCAGGGGGAATCAGCCCCAGCATTTT. Amino acids: CASLGGHFRGNQPQHF.

The chain employs TRBV12-3 or TRBV12-4 and TRBJ2-6; unclear D gene. The ends were cut back, 7 bases at V and 0 bases at J, with 7 bases in the middle. This CDR3 is built from 14 residues. The CDR3 sequence is CASNSNSGANVLTF. In DNA form, the CDR3 reads TGTGCCAGCAATTCGAACTCTGGGGCCAACGTCCTGACTTTC.

This CDR3 is CASSLAGKKETQYF. DNA of the CDR3: TGTGCCAGCAGCTTAGCCGGGAAGAAAGAGACCCAGTACTTC. The rearrangement joins TRBV7-9 to TRBJ2-5, with a tentative D call TRBD2 (5 bases). Trimming stripped 0 bases from V and 3 bases from J, with 8 bases between. CDR1 is SEHNR, CDR2 FQNEAQ, per germline (reference sequence). This CDR3 region has 14 residues.

The gene calls are TRBV11-2 and TRBJ1-6, with unresolved D. The CDR3 runs 13 residues. V was trimmed by 1 base and J by 10 bases, leaving 8 bases between them. Germline CDR1 SGHAT, CDR2 FQNNGV. CDR3 residues: CASSLGDMSPLHF. The CDR3 bases are TGTGCCAGCAGCTTAGGGGATATGTCACCCCTCCACTTT. The full variable domain, completed using reference TRBV11-2 and TRBJ1-6, is EAGVAQSPRYKIIEKRQSVAFWCNPISGHATLYWYQQILGQGPKLLIQFQNNGVVDDSQLPKDRFSAERLKGVDSTLKIQPAKLEDSAVYLCASSLGDMSPLHFGNGTRLTVT.

This clonotype was picked up a small number of times. The chain has TRBV7-2 and TRBJ1-2, with 7 nucleotides matching TRBD1. This CDR3 contains 13 residues. V lost 5 bases, J lost 6 bases, and 6 bases stayed unmatched. In germline, CDR1 is SGHTA, CDR2 FQGNSA. CDR3 sequence: CASSPDRENGYTF. CDR3 nucleotides: TGTGCCAGCAGCCCCGACAGGGAGAATGGCTACACCTTC.

This clonotype was counted only a few times. The rearrangement joins TRBV6-6 to TRBJ1-1; no firm D call. This CDR3 has 15 amino acids. In germline, CDR1 is MNHNY, CDR2 SVGAGI (reference sequence). Trimming left V 2 bases short and J 5 bases short, with 15 bases between. CDR3 protein: CASSYKLLGRTEAFF. The CDR3 nucleotides read TGTGCCAGCAGTTACAAACTCTTAGGTCGGACTGAAGCTTTCTTT.

This clonotype has only a few counts. The rearrangement joins TRBV7-9 to TRBJ2-7; 7 bases are shared with TRBD1. Germline V gene lookup returns CDR1 SEHNR and CDR2 FQNEAQ (reference sequence). The CDR3 is 15 residues long. V lost 3 bases and J lost 2; bases outside the gene matches: 7. This CDR3 is CASSFSDRAAYEQYF. The CDR3 nucleotides are TGTGCCAGCAGCTTTAGTGACAGGGCCGCCTACGAGCAGTACTTC.

This clonotype was seen only a few times. The chain couples TRBV7-6 to TRBJ2-5, with unresolved D. From germline, CDR1 is SGHVS and CDR2 FNYEAQ. V lost 4 bases, J lost 5 bases, and 8 bases lay in between. CDR3 length equals 12 residues. In DNA, the CDR3 is TGTGCCAGCAGCTCTCCCGAGGAGACCCAGTACTTC. Its protein product is CASSSPEETQYF.

This rearrangement joins TRBV27 to TRBJ2-5, with 7 positions matching TRBD1. The CDR3 covers 13 residues. Germline CDR1 MNHEY, CDR2 SMNVEV (reference sequence). J lost 2 bases, V lost 7 bases, and 4 bases had no gene match. CDR3 sequence reads: CASKATGQETQYF. For the CDR3, the DNA is TGTGCCAGCAAGGCGACAGGGCAAGAGACCCAGTACTTC.

A note on this clonotype: One end of the junction fails to match germline, which may point to a read error. J is TRBJ1-5 and V is TRBV7-9; D is undetermined. The CDR3 has 14 amino acids. Germline V CDR1 and CDR2: SEHNR, FQNEAQ (reference sequence). CDR3 loop: CASSLVGLGQHQHF. The CDR3 nucleotides are TGTGCCAGCAGCTTAGTAGGGCTGGGCCAGCACCAGCATTTT.

This clonotype was seen ten or more times. The chain carries TRBV6-5 and TRBJ2-3; TRBD1 is a possible D gene (5 bases). The CDR3 loop spans 15 amino acids. V lost 0 bases to trimming and J lost 3 bases, with 10 bases between them. CDR1 is MNHEY and CDR2 is SVGAGI in the germline V gene. CDR3 amino acids: CASSYSRGRTDTQYF. Written as DNA, the CDR3 is TGTGCCAGCAGTTACTCAAGGGGAAGAACAGATACGCAGTATTTT.

This chain connects TRBV4-2 to TRBJ1-3; no definite D call. Per the germline V gene, CDR1 is LGHNA and CDR2 is YNFKEQ. This CDR3 contains 17 residues. Trimming left V 0 bases short and J 4 bases short, with 16 bases between. CDR3 bases: TGTGCCAGCAGCCAAGATCCATCTGGGGATGGGGGAAACACCATATATTTT. This gives the protein CASSQDPSGDGGNTIYF.

A few counts support this clonotype. V is TRBV6-6 and J is TRBJ1-4; no clear D gene. The V end was cut by 0 bases, the J end by 8 bases, with 13 bases between. The CDR3 loop spans 15 amino acids. The V gene's germline CDR1 is MNHNY and CDR2 SVGAGI (reference sequence). The CDR3 nucleotides are TGTGCCAGCAGTTACTCTGCGGCGTCTGGAGAAAAACTGTTTTTT. It yields the protein CASSYSAASGEKLFF.

This rearrangement joins TRBV29-1 to TRBJ2-1; 7 bases are shared with TRBD2. Looked up from germline, CDR1 is SQVTM and CDR2 is ANQGSEA. Trimming cost V 4 bases and J 1 base; bases outside gene matches: 22. The CDR3 covers 20 residues. The CDR3 loop reads CSVGNRGRGQRQLSYNEQFF. The CDR3 DNA reads TGCAGCGTTGGGAATAGAGGGAGGGGCCAGCGCCAGCTGTCCTACAATGAGCAGTTCTTC.

The V call is TRBV28, the J call TRBJ2-2, with D uncertain. Trimming shortened V by 3 bases and J by 2 bases, and 7 bases separated the two germline ends. The CDR3 is 14 residues long. Germline CDR1 reads MDHEN; CDR2 reads SYDVKM. Here the CDR3 reads CASSLFGNTGELFF. CDR3 nucleotides: TGTGCCAGCAGTTTGTTCGGAAACACCGGGGAGCTGTTTTTT.

The V gene is TRBV20-1, the J gene TRBJ1-4, with 7 bases matching TRBD1. Germline CDR1 DFQATT, CDR2 SNEGSKA (reference sequence). Trimming cost V 6 bases and J 4 bases; bases outside gene matches: 11. The length of the CDR3 is 15 residues. CDR3 region: CSAETPTGYNEKLFF. CDR3 sequence (DNA): TGCAGTGCGGAAACCCCGACAGGGTATAATGAAAAACTGTTTTTT.

CDR3 coding DNA: TGCAGTGCTAAAGCGTCCGAGGGGACCCAGTACTTC. Protein sequence: CSAKASEGTQYF. The chain links TRBV20-1 to TRBJ2-5; possibly TRBD2 for D (5 bases). The CDR3 length is 12 residues. The germline V gene encodes CDR1 DFQATT and CDR2 SNEGSKA (reference sequence). Deletions cut 4 bases from V and 7 bases from J, with 13 bases between.

This sequence joins TRBV5-1 and TRBJ2-1, with D perhaps TRBD1 (5 bases). This CDR3 contains 15 residues. V lost 4 bases and J lost 4, with 15 bases in between. From germline, CDR1 is SGHRS and CDR2 YFSETQ. The CDR3 DNA sequence: TGCGCCAGCAGCCAGCAGGGTTCTCTTTACAATGAGCAGTTCTTC. It codes for CASSQQGSLYNEQFF. The full variable domain, in which reference TRBV5-1 and TRBJ2-1 provide the parts outside the CDR3, is KAGVTQTPRYLIKTRGQQVTLSCSPISGHRSVSWYQQTPGQGLQFLFEYFSETQRNKGNFPGRFSGRQFSNSRSEMNVSTLELGDSALYLCASSQQGSLYNEQFFGPGTRLTVL.

V and J are TRBV4-1 and TRBJ2-7; TRBD1 is a possible D gene (6 bases). Germline V gene sequence: CDR1 MGHRA, CDR2 YSYEKL. The V end was cut by 4 bases, the J end by 6 bases, with 13 bases between. CDR3 size: 13 residues. DNA for the CDR3: TGCGCCAGCAGCCTCGTGTCAGGGGCCGAGCAGTACTTC. The encoded protein is CASSLVSGAEQYF.

Many counts were recorded for this clonotype. The chain carries TRBV27 and TRBJ2-5; TRBD2 might be the D (5 bases). Between the trimmed V and J ends, which lost 4 bases and 1 base, there was a span of 10 bases. The CDR3 extends over 14 amino acids. Looked up from germline, CDR1 is MNHEY and CDR2 is SMNVEV (reference sequence). The CDR3 DNA reads TGTGCCAGCAGTTCGCGGGCTTTCCAAGAGACCCAGTACTTC. Encoded protein: CASSSRAFQETQYF.

This clonotype was detected ten times or more. The V and J genes are TRBV11-2 and TRBJ2-2; maybe TRBD1 (6 bases). With 7 bases removed from V and 1 base from J, the gap between germline ends came to 13 bases. CDR1 is SGHAT and CDR2 is FQNNGV in the germline V gene. The CDR3 loop spans 15 amino acids. This CDR3 reads CASNRPGQNTGELFF. The DNA for the CDR3 is TGTGCCAGCAACAGGCCGGGACAGAACACCGGGGAGCTGTTTTTT. Full variable domain (remainder filled in from reference TRBV11-2 and TRBJ2-2): EAGVAQSPRYKIIEKRQSVAFWCNPISGHATLYWYQQILGQGPKLLIQFQNNGVVDDSQLPKDRFSAERLKGVDSTLKIQPAKLEDSAVYLCASNRPGQNTGELFFGEGSRLTVL.

There are many counts of this clonotype. The genes are TRBV7-8 and TRBJ2-7; TRBD2 aligns across 7 bases. Losses at the gene ends were 6 bases for V and 5 bases for J; bases not matched to a gene: 7. The length of the CDR3 is 13 residues. Germline lookup yields CDR1 SGHVS and CDR2 FQNEAQ. CDR3 coding DNA: TGTGCCAGCAGGGCGGGAGCACCCGACGAGCAGTACTTC. Residues: CASRAGAPDEQYF.

This clonotype has only a few counts. The gene calls are TRBV10-3 and TRBJ2-5, with D hard to call. Trimming cost V 0 bases and J 5 bases, with 7 bases left between them. The CDR3 totals 13 residues. Germline V lookup: CDR1 ENHRY, CDR2 SYGVKD. The CDR3 region is CAISESTLETQYF. CDR3 coding DNA: TGTGCCATCAGTGAGTCGACTCTTGAGACCCAGTACTTC.